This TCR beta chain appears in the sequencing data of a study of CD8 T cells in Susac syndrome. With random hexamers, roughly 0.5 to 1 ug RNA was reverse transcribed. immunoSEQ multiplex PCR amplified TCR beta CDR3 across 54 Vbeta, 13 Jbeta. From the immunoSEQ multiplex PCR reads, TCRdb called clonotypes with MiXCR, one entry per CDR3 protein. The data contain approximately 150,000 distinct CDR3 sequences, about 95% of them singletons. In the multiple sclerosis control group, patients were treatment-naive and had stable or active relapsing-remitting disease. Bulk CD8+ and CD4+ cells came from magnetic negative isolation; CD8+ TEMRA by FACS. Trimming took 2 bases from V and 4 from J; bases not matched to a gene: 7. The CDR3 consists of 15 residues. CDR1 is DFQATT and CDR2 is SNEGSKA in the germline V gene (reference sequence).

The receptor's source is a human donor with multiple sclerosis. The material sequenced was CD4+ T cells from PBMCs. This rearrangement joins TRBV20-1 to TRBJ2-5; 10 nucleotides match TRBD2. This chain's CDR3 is CSARTGTSARETQYF. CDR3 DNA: TGCAGTGCTAGAACCGGGACTAGCGCCCGAGAGACCCAGTACTTC.